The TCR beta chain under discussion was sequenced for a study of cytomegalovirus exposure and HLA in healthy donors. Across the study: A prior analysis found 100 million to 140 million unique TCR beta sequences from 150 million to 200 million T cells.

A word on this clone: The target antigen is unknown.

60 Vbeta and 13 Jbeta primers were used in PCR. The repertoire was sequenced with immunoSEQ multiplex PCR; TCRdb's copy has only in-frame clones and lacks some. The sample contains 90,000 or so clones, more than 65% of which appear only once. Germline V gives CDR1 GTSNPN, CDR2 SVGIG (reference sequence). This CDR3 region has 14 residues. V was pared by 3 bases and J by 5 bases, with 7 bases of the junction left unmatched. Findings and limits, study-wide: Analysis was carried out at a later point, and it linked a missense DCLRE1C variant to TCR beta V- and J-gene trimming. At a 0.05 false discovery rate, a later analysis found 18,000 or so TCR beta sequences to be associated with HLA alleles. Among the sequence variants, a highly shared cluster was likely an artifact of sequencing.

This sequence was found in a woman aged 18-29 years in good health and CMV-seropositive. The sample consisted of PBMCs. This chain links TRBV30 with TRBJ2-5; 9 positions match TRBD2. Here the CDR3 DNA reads TGTGCCTGGAGCGTGGGGACTAGCCAGGAGACCCAGTACTTC. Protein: CAWSVGTSQETQYF.